The entry that follows covers one TCR beta chain sequence. Its antigen is still unknown. This specimen belongs to a study of post-analysis software for immune sequencing data. Prepared libraries of TCR beta cDNA carried unique molecular identifiers. Each batch of about 0.95 to 11 million T cells produced hundreds of thousands of cDNA molecules. TCRdb passed the PCR reads through MiXCR, listing each CDR3 protein once. The repertoire holds about 620,000 distinct CDR3 sequences, 44% seen once, with around 1.7% in the top ten. This CDR3 region has 13 residues. Germline V CDR1 and CDR2: MNHNS, SASEGT. General observations from the study: Patients had higher frequencies than controls of about five TRBV segments, including TRBV5-6, TRBV5-1 and TRBV20-1. The normalized Chao1 diversity of multiple sclerosis patients was significantly lower than that of controls. Batch-matched samples strongly co-clustered by F measure.

The chain couples TRBV6-1 to TRBJ2-7; D ambiguous. The assigned J gene may be wrong: the sequence end matches TRBJ2-4 better. What was sequenced was blood. This receptor was obtained from a girl between 10 and 17 years old with multiple sclerosis. Written as DNA, the CDR3 is TGTGCCAGCAGTGAAGAAAGGAAAAACATTCAGTACTTC. This translates into CASSEERKNIQYF.